One sample yielded the 25 T cell receptor beta chains listed below, sequenced in a study of T cells in women clearing cervical HPV infection. Assay: immunoSEQ multiplex PCR; the TCRdb copy retains only in-frame clones and omits some. The sample totals 40,000 or so clones. The sequenced material came from blood buffy coat. The origin of the receptors is a woman aged 18-70 years with a cervical HPV16 infection that either progressed to CIN3+ or cleared (not recorded which).

As regards this clone: The read stops 3 residues short of the end of the CDR3; the missing end is completed from the germline J gene. J is TRBJ2-7 and V is TRBV7-3; a weak D match, TRBD2 (6 bases). V was shortened by 5 bases and J by 1 base, with 15 bases between the two germline ends. The germline gives CDR1 SGHTA, CDR2 FQGTGA. The CDR3 is 15 residues long. CDR3 DNA (partial): TGTGCCAGCAGCCCAGGGTCAGCGGGTTCCTACGAG. Its translation: CASSPGSAGSYE. In full, the CDR3 reads CASSPGSAGSYEQYF.

Remarks on this clone: The observed sequence ends 3 residues before the CDR3 terminus, with the missing tail filled in from the germline J gene. This sequence joins TRBV7-2 and TRBJ2-4; 10 bases align to TRBD1. Per the germline V gene, CDR1 is SGHTA and CDR2 is FQGNSA. V trimming: 5 bases; J trimming: 1 base; junction bases outside the gene matches: 2. The CDR3 spans 15 residues. CDR3 DNA, as far as it was read: TGTGCCAGCAGCCGACAGGGGGCGGCCAAAAACATT. It is translated as CASSRQGAAKNI. The whole CDR3 protein reads CASSRQGAAKNIQYF.

Notes on this clone: Coverage ceases 3 residues before the CDR3 finishes, and the germline J gene fills in the end. V is TRBV7-9 and J is TRBJ2-4; D perhaps matches TRBD1 (6 bases). Germline loops: CDR1 SEHNR, CDR2 FQNEAQ (reference sequence). The CDR3 is made up of 13 amino acids. The CDR3 sequence is CASRYDRTYGQYF. The sequenced part of the CDR3 DNA is TGTGCCAGCAGGTATGACAGGACCTATGGT.

The CDR3 spells CASSGWDRQETQYF. The CDR3 bases that were read are TGTGCCAGCAGCGGATGGGACAGGCAAGAGACC. This sequence joins TRBV3-1 (or the pseudogene TRBV3-2) and TRBJ2-5, with 8 positions matching TRBD1. The read finishes 3 residues shy of the CDR3 end, and the germline J gene is used to complete it. This CDR3 has 14 amino acids. Germline CDR1 LGHDT, CDR2 YNNKEL (reference sequence). Unmatched junction bases numbered 4, after V lost 5 bases and J lost 2 bases.

For this clone: The missing CDR3 end, 3 residues past where the read stops, is filled in from the germline J gene. This chain joins TRBV5-1 and TRBJ2-2; 9 bases agree with TRBD1. This CDR3 has 15 amino acids. Germline V gene lookup returns CDR1 SGHRS and CDR2 YFSETQ. The CDR3 loop reads CASSLQGARNEKLFF. CDR3 DNA, as far as it was read: TGCGCCAGCAGCTTACAGGGGGCAAGGAATGAAAAG.

On this clone: Read data end 3 residues before the CDR3 end; the end is taken from the germline J gene. The chain couples TRBV2 to TRBJ1-4, with a weak D call TRBD1 (5 bases). Trimming took off 4 bases at V and 0 bases at J, with 6 bases between the two ends. The germline V gene has CDR1 SNHLY and CDR2 FYNNEI. The length of the CDR3 is 14 residues. CDR3 DNA (partial): TGTGCCAGCAGTGGACAGCCAACTAATGAAAAA. This sequence encodes CASSGQPTNEK. The CDR3, in full, reads CASSGQPTNEKLFF.

CDR3 DNA (partial): TGTGCCAGTAGTATGGGCTTCTACCAGCCC. This encodes CASSMGFYQP. The whole CDR3 is CASSMGFYQPQHF. The chain recombines TRBV19 with TRBJ1-5; no clear D. The read terminates 3 residues before the CDR3 end, so the remaining end is supplied by the germline J gene. Trimming cost V 3 bases and J 7 bases, with 10 bases left between them. This CDR3 region has 13 residues. Per germline, CDR1 LNHDA and CDR2 SQIVND (reference sequence).

Considering frequency, this clone is medium-sized. The read comes to an end 3 residues before the CDR3 does, leaving the germline J gene to fill in the end. The J gene is TRBJ1-4, the V gene TRBV19; 9 nucleotides match TRBD1. The germline gives CDR1 LNHDA, CDR2 SQIVND (reference sequence). Trimming took 8 bases from V and 6 from J; bases not matched to a gene: 10. CDR3 length: 15 residues. The sequenced CDR3 bases are TGTGCCAGTCGCCCATGGGACAGGGATGATGAAAAA. This sequence encodes CASRPWDRDDEK. Given in full, the CDR3 is CASRPWDRDDEKLFF. Drawing the rest from reference TRBV19 and TRBJ1-4, the complete variable domain is DGGITQSPKYLFRKEGQNVTLSCEQNLNHDAMYWYRQDPGQGLRLIYYSQIVNDFQKGDIAEGYSVSREKKESFPLTVTSAQKNPTAFYLCASRPWDRDDEKLFFGSGTQLSVL.

On this clone: With the read ending 3 residues before the CDR3 end, the germline J gene is used to fill in that end. The chain links TRBV5-6 to TRBJ1-1, with 9 positions matching TRBD1. The CDR3 is made up of 14 amino acids. Germline assignment: CDR1 SGHDT and CDR2 YYEEEE. The ends lost 3 bases at V and 5 bases at J; junction bases unmatched: 5. The covered CDR3 bases are TGTGCCAGCAGCTCCGGGACAGGGTTTACTGAA. This encodes CASSSGTGFTE. Given in full, the CDR3 is CASSSGTGFTEAFF.

Turning to this clone: The read gets to within 3 residues of the CDR3 end, and the germline J gene fills in the rest. This sequence joins TRBV10-2 and TRBJ1-2; no clear D. The CDR3 runs 13 residues. V was pared by 2 bases and J by 2 bases, with 6 bases between. CDR1 is WSHSY and CDR2 is SAAADI in the germline V gene. The sequenced CDR3 bases are TGCGCCAGCAGTGAGAACGGGAACTATGGC. It encodes CASSENGNYG. The CDR3 as a whole reads CASSENGNYGYTF.

To note about this clone: The read halts 3 residues ahead of the CDR3 end, with the missing end drawn from the germline J gene. The V gene is TRBV7-9, the J gene TRBJ2-5; D not resolved. Deletions cut 5 bases from V and 2 bases from J, with 12 bases between. The CDR3 extends over 14 amino acids. CDR1 SEHNR and CDR2 FQNEAQ come from the germline V gene (reference sequence). This CDR3 is CASSPTTVQETQYF. The CDR3 bases that were read are TGTGCCAGCAGCCCCACGACTGTACAAGAGACC.

Concerning this clone: The CDR3 is cut off 3 residues early in the read; its end comes from the germline J gene. Other nucleotide sequences from this sample produce the same CDR3. The chain recombines TRBV5-1 with TRBJ1-3, with D hard to call. Trimming removed 0 bases from V and 0 bases from J, with 7 bases in between. Germline CDR1 and CDR2: SGHRS and YFSETQ. CDR3 length: 15 residues. CDR3 region: CASSLDGSSGNTIYF. The CDR3 bases that were read are TGCGCCAGCAGCTTGGACGGTAGCTCTGGAAACACC.

Concerning this clone: The read halts 3 residues ahead of the CDR3 end, with the missing end drawn from the germline J gene. The gene calls are TRBV19 and TRBJ1-2; D remains ambiguous. CDR1 LNHDA and CDR2 SQIVND come from the germline V gene (reference sequence). This CDR3 contains 14 residues. Partial CDR3 DNA: TGTGCCAGTAGTATGAAGCGGGAGGCATACGAC. It encodes CASSMKREAYD. The full CDR3 protein is CASSMKREAYDYTF.

A remark on this clone: The sequence runs out 3 residues before the end of the CDR3; the remainder is reconstructed from the germline J gene. The chain joins TRBV10-1 to TRBJ2-3; TRBD2 agrees at 9 bases. The CDR3 contains 14 residues. The V gene's germline CDR1 is WNHNN and CDR2 SYGVQD (reference sequence). After removal of 8 bases from V and 1 base from J, the junction contained 4 bases not matched to a gene. CDR3 amino acids: CASPPSGGTDTQYF. CDR3 bases read: TGCGCCAGCCCCCCTAGCGGGGGCACAGATACG.

Partial CDR3 DNA: TGTGCCAGCAGCGACAGGACAGAAACCTACGAG. Its translation: CASSDRTETYE. The whole CDR3 protein reads CASSDRTETYEQYF. The V and J genes are TRBV7-9 and TRBJ2-7; TRBD1 might be the D (6 bases). The observed sequence ends 3 residues before the CDR3 terminus, with the missing tail filled in from the germline J gene. V lost 5 bases and J 2 bases, leaving 13 bases between the germline ends. CDR1 and CDR2 from the germline V gene are SEHNR and FQNEAQ (reference sequence). The CDR3 is made up of 14 amino acids.

In the case of this clone: The read ends 3 residues shy of where the CDR3 ends; the end is completed using the germline J gene. The V call is TRBV6-2 or TRBV6-3, the J call TRBJ1-2; 8 positions agree with TRBD1. This CDR3 contains 13 residues. Germline V gene data show CDR1 as MNHEY and CDR2 as SVGEGT. The sequenced CDR3 bases are TGTGCCAGCAGGCCGACAGGGGTTAACGAC. Residues: CASRPTGVND. The CDR3 in full is CASRPTGVNDYTF.

To note about this clone: The missing CDR3 end, 3 residues past where the read stops, is filled in from the germline J gene. The chain uses TRBV19 and TRBJ2-4; maybe TRBD2 (6 bases). Germline CDR1 reads LNHDA; CDR2 reads SQIVND (reference sequence). Trimming took off 4 bases at V and 5 bases at J, with 12 bases between the two ends. The CDR3 has 14 residues. The sequenced CDR3 bases are TGTGCCAGTAGTAATAGCGGCCTGGAAAACATT. Protein: CASSNSGLENI. From start to end, the CDR3 is CASSNSGLENIQYF.

As regards this clone: The read ends 3 residues shy of where the CDR3 ends; the end is completed using the germline J gene. This chain connects TRBV20-1 to TRBJ2-7; 9 nucleotides align to TRBD1. V trimming: 5 bases; J trimming: 3 bases; junction bases outside the gene matches: 5. CDR1 is DFQATT and CDR2 is SNEGSKA in the germline V gene (reference sequence). CDR3 length equals 13 residues. The part of the CDR3 DNA that was read is TGCAGTGCTTCCGGGACAGGGCACTACGAG. It yields the protein CSASGTGHYE. The full CDR3 reads CSASGTGHYEQYF.

Note on this clone: The CDR3 end lies 3 residues beyond the end of the read and is filled in from the germline J gene. This chain connects TRBV30 to TRBJ1-2; maybe TRBD1 (6 bases). The CDR3 covers 12 residues. The germline CDR1 and CDR2 sequences are GTSNPN and SVGIG (reference sequence). The CDR3 region is CAWNLGGDDYTF. The sequenced CDR3 bases are TGTGCCTGGAATTTAGGGGGAGACGAC. Complete variable domain (other parts from reference TRBV30 and TRBJ1-2): SQTIHQWPATLVQPVGSPLSLECTVEGTSNPNLYWYRQAAGRGLQLLFYSVGIGQISSEVPQNLSASRPQDRQFILSSKKLLLSDSGFYLCAWNLGGDDYTFGSGTRLTVV.

Comment on this clone: The missing CDR3 end, 3 residues past where the read stops, is filled in from the germline J gene. The chain joins TRBV10-2 to TRBJ1-2; possible D gene TRBD1, 6 bases. In germline, CDR1 is WSHSY, CDR2 SAAADI. This CDR3 has 15 amino acids. Trimming removed 6 bases at V and 7 bases at J, with 21 bases between. The CDR3 bases that were read are TGCGCCAGCAGCCCACAGGGAGGGGATGTCGGTGGC. Its protein is CASSPQGGDVGG. The CDR3 in full is CASSPQGGDVGGYTF.

Notes on this clone: The read finishes 3 residues shy of the CDR3 end, and the germline J gene is used to complete it. The rearrangement joins TRBV5-4 to TRBJ2-7; 7 bases are shared with TRBD2. CDR1 and CDR2 from the germline V gene are SGHNT and YYREEE (reference sequence). This CDR3 spans 16 amino acids. Trimming removed 0 bases from V and 3 bases from J; junction bases left unmatched: 9. The CDR3 sequence is CASSLVKPSGLYEQYF. Incomplete CDR3 DNA: TGTGCCAGCAGCTTGGTAAAGCCTAGCGGACTCTACGAG.

Comment on this clone: The read finishes 3 residues shy of the CDR3 end, and the germline J gene is used to complete it. This chain uses TRBV30 with TRBJ1-1; 8 positions agree with TRBD1. In germline, CDR1 is GTSNPN, CDR2 SVGIG (reference sequence). CDR3 length: 12 amino acids. The V segment lost 8 bases and the J segment 1 base; nucleotides outside the gene matches: 3. The part of the CDR3 DNA that was read is TGTGCCCATGGACAGGGGAACACTGAA. This gives the protein CAHGQGNTE. The entire CDR3 protein is CAHGQGNTEAFF.

In the case of this clone: From the germline J gene comes the end of the CDR3, since the read stops 3 residues before it. V gene TRBV19 combines with J gene TRBJ1-2; D is ambiguous. Germline V gene sequence: CDR1 LNHDA, CDR2 SQIVND (reference sequence). The CDR3 is 13 amino acids. CDR3 amino acids: CASSRGDTDTYTF. Partial CDR3 DNA: TGTGCCAGTAGCCGGGGAGACACAGATACC.

Of note for this clone: The read gets to within 3 residues of the CDR3 end, and the germline J gene fills in the rest. The rearrangement joins TRBV19 to TRBJ2-1, with D unclear. V was trimmed by 6 bases and J by 9 bases, leaving 9 bases between them. Germline V CDR1 and CDR2: LNHDA, SQIVND (reference sequence). The CDR3 contains 11 residues. The CDR3 loop is CASSYPGEQFF. The DNA read from the CDR3 is TGTGCCAGTAGCTATCCTGGTGAG.

With regard to this clone: The CDR3 end is not reached by the read, which stops 3 residues before it; the germline J gene fills it in. J is TRBJ2-7 and V is TRBV19; TRBD2 matches 8 bases. J gave up 5 bases and V 6 bases, and 9 bases lay outside the gene matches. CDR3 length: 14 amino acids. In germline, CDR1 is LNHDA, CDR2 SQIVND (reference sequence). The CDR3 here is CASRTKTSAHEQYF. The part of the CDR3 DNA that was read is TGTGCCAGTAGGACTAAGACTAGCGCCCACGAG.